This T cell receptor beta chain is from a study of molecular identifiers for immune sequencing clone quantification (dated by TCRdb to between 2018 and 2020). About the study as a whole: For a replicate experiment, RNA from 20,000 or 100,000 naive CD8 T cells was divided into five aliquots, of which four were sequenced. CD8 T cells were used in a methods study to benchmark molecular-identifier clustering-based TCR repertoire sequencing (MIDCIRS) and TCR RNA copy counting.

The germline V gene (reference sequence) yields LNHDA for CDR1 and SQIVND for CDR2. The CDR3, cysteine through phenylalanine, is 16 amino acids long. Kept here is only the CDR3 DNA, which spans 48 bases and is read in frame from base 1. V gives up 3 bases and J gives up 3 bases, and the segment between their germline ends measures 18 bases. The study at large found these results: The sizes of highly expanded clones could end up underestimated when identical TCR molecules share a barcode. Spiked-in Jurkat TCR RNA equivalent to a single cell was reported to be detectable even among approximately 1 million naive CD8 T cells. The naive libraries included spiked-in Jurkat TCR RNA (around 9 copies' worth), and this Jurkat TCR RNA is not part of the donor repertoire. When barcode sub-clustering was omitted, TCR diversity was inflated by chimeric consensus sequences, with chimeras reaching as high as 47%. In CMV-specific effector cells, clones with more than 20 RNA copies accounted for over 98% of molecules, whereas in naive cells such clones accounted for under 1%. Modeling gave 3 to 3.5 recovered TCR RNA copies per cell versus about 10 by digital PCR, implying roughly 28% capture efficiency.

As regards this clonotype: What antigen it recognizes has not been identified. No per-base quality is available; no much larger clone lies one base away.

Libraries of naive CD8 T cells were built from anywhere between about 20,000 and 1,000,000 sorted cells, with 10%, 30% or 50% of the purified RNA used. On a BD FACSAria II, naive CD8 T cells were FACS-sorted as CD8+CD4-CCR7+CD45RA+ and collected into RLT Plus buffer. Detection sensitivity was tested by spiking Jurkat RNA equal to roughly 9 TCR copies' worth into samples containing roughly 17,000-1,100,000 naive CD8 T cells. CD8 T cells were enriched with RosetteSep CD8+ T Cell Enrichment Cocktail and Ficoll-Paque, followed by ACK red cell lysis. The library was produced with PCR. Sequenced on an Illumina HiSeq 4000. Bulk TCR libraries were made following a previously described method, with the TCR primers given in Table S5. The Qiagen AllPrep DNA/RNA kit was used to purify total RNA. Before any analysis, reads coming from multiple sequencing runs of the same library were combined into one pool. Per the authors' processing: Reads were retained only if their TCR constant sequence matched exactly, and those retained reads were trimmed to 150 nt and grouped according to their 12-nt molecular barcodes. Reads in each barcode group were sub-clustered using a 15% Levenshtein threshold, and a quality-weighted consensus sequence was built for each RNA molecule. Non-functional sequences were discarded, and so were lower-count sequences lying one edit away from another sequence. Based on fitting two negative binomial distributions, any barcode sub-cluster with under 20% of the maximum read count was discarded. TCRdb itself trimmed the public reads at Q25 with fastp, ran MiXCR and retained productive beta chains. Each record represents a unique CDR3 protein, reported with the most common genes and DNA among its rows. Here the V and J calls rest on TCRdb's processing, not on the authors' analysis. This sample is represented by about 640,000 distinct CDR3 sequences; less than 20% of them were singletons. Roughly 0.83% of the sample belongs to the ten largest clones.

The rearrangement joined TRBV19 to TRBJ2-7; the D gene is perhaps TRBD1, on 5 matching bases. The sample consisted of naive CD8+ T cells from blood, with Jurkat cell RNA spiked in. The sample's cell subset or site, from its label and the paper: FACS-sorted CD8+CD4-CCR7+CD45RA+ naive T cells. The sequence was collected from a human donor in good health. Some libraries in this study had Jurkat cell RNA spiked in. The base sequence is TGTGCCAGTAGTATCCCCCCAGGGCGCTTTCACTACGAGCAGTACTTC. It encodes CASSIPPGRFHYEQYF.